This T cell receptor beta chain was recovered during a study of T cells in tumors after PD-1 blockade. Sequencing used immunoSEQ multiplex PCR; TCRdb keeps in-frame clones, though not all of them. This table holds 15,000 or so clones, around 79% found once. In its sample, this clone was seen a few times. This same CDR3 is encoded by further DNA sequences in the sample. Germline V gene sequence: CDR1 SNHLY, CDR2 FYNNEI. CDR3 length equals 19 residues. The sample in question was PBMCs, obtained after anti-PD-1 treatment. The chain recombines TRBV2 with TRBJ2-1; TRBD2 agrees at 7 bases. The source of this sequence is a human donor with basal cell carcinoma. CDR3 sequence reads: CPRCDGWAGVGSSYNEQFF. The CDR3 region has the DNA TGTCCCCGCTGTGATGGGTGGGCGGGGGTGGGGAGCTCCTACAATGAGCAGTTCTTC.